This note documents a single T cell receptor (beta chain) sequence. Its antigen is still unknown. V shed 5 bases, J shed 1 base, and the junction held 6 bases outside the gene matches. The CDR3 length is 15 residues. CDR1 and CDR2 (germline): MNHNY, SVGAGI (reference sequence). The sample is drawn from a study of cytomegalovirus exposure and HLA in healthy donors. Study findings and constraints: Testing in vitro showed a few CMV-associated chains specific for CMV antigens.

Libraries were prepared by immunoSEQ multiplex PCR; TCRdb keeps only in-frame clonotypes and omits some of them. The data hold under 100,000 clones, with 80% to 85% observed a single time. The clonotype originates from a woman between 18 and 30 years old in good health and CMV-seropositive. V and J are TRBV6-6 and TRBJ1-1; 8 nucleotides agree with TRBD1. The sample taken for sequencing was PBMCs. The CDR3 DNA reads as TGTGCCAGCAGTACCAAACAGGGGGGGAACACTGAAGCTTTCTTT. Translated, it gives CASSTKQGGNTEAFF.